This T cell receptor (beta chain) is from a study of T-cell reconstitution after alpha-beta-depleted transplantation in children. Construction of the TCRbeta library involved unique molecular identifiers. Each CDR3 protein gets one entry after TCRdb re-called the PCR reads with MiXCR. The profile covers hundreds of thousands of distinct CDR3 sequences, with almost 8% appearing a single time and approximately 8.2% taken by the ten largest. This clonotype was detected ten times or more. The target antigen is unknown. Points from the study as a whole: A year post-transplant, T-cell counts and diversity derived mostly from newly produced T cells. Some patients showed high day-60 TCRbeta diversity, which derived from surviving recipient T cells and thymic progenitors. Approximately two months post-transplant, alpha-beta T cells reportedly originated from several hundred expanded graft clones.

Germline V CDR1 and CDR2: MNHEY, SVGAGI. The CDR3 is 14 residues long. The ends were cut back, 5 bases at V and 4 bases at J, with 12 bases in the middle. This sequence originates from a female patient aged 2-9 years who had a stem cell transplant for Fanconi anemia, so the T cells may come from the graft donor. The V gene is TRBV6-5, the J gene TRBJ1-3, with D possibly being TRBD1 (5 bases). The starting material was peripheral blood, obtained 360 days after TCRalphabeta/CD19-depleted stem cell transplant. Here the CDR3 DNA reads TGTGCCAGCAGTCACGGGGGGATAGGAAACACCATATATTTT. Translated, it gives CASSHGGIGNTIYF.